These T cell receptor beta chains were read from a single sample in a study of T cell responses to AZD1222 COVID-19 vaccine. The data were produced by immunoSEQ multiplex PCR, yet TCRdb's version contains in-frame clones alone and is incomplete. The sample has about 73,000 clones, 75% to 90% seen once. The sequencing used peripheral blood, collected 28 days after the second AZD1222 dose. These receptors came from an adult who received the AZD1222 COVID-19 vaccine. CDR3s include the opening cysteine and the closing phenylalanine or tryptophan. The D gene is left open where the match is weak. Size values are once, few and many counts, or a class for expanded clones, and some rows have none.

J: TRBJ2-1; size: NA; D: NA; length: 13; V: TRBV19; DNA: TGTGCCAGTTGTAGCGCGAACCGGGCTGAGCAGTTCTTC; CDR3: CASCSANRAEQFF
J: TRBJ2-7; size: NA; D: NA; length: 16; V: TRBV4-1; DNA: TGCGCCAGCAGCCAAGTCTTGAGACTCAACCACTACGAGCAGTACTTC; CDR3: CASSQVLRLNHYEQYF
J: TRBJ2-4; size: NA; D: TRBD2; length: 14; V: TRBV18; DNA: TGTGCCAGCTCACCGGGGGGGGCCAAAAACATTCAGTACTTC; CDR3: CASSPGGAKNIQYF
J: TRBJ2-1; size: NA; D: TRBD1; length: 14; V: TRBV24-1; DNA: TGTGCCACCAGTGATAGGACAGGGAAGAATGAGCAGTTCTTC; CDR3: CATSDRTGKNEQFF
J: TRBJ1-5; size: NA; D: NA; length: 12; V: TRBV3-1/TRBV3-2; DNA: TGTGCCAGCAGCCAAGCTGTGGGTCCCCAGCATTTT; CDR3: CASSQAVGPQHF
J: TRBJ1-1; size: NA; D: NA; length: 14; V: TRBV24-1; DNA: TGTGCCACCAGAAGATCAGGGTCGGGCACTGAAGCTTTCTTT; CDR3: CATRRSGSGTEAFF
J: TRBJ1-1; size: NA; D: NA; length: 15; V: TRBV6-5; DNA: TGTGCCAGCAGTTACAGCGGCTTTCAGAACACTGAAGCTTTCTTT; CDR3: CASSYSGFQNTEAFF
J: TRBJ2-7; size: NA; D: TRBD1; length: 15; V: TRBV9; DNA: TGTGCCAGCAGCTATACCGGGACAGGGGGCTACGAGCAGTACTTC; CDR3: CASSYTGTGGYEQYF
J: TRBJ1-1; size: NA; D: NA; length: 13; V: TRBV24-1; DNA: TGTGCCACCAGTGACGCAGGGAGGACTGAAGCTTTCTTT; CDR3: CATSDAGRTEAFF
J: TRBJ1-2; size: NA; D: NA; length: 15; V: TRBV5-1; DNA: TGCGCCAGCAGCTTGGTGGTGGGGGCGGATGGAGGCTACACCTTC; CDR3: CASSLVVGADGGYTF
J: TRBJ1-2; size: NA; D: NA; length: 13; V: TRBV30; DNA: TGTGCCTGGAGTGTAAGGGATCCGTGGGGCTACACCTTC; CDR3: CAWSVRDPWGYTF
J: TRBJ2-1; size: few; D: NA; length: 13; V: TRBV9; DNA: TGTGCCAGCAGCGCAGGATGGAACAATGAGCAGTTCTTC; CDR3: CASSAGWNNEQFF
J: TRBJ1-2; size: few; D: TRBD1; length: 16; V: TRBV19; DNA: TGTGCCAGTAGTAGCCCTCGTGGACAGGCTAACTATGGCTACACCTTC; CDR3: CASSSPRGQANYGYTF
J: TRBJ2-5; size: NA; D: NA; length: 14; V: TRBV6-2/TRBV6-3; DNA: TGTGCCAGCAGTTACTTTGACAACCAAGAGACCCAGTACTTC; CDR3: CASSYFDNQETQYF
J: TRBJ2-7; size: NA; D: TRBD1; length: 15; V: TRBV28; DNA: TGTGCCAGCAGACTAATTACAGGGGGCGCCTACGAGCAGTACTTC; CDR3: CASRLITGGAYEQYF
J: TRBJ1-5; size: once; D: NA; length: 14; V: TRBV30; DNA: TGTGCCTGGAGTGCCTTCCTACAGGGTCAGCCCCAGCATTTT; CDR3: CAWSAFLQGQPQHF
J: TRBJ2-1; size: NA; D: TRBD2; length: 14; V: TRBV20-1; DNA: TGCAGTGCTAGTCGCGGGAGGTCCTACAATGAGCAGTTCTTC; CDR3: CSASRGRSYNEQFF
J: TRBJ1-4; size: NA; D: NA; length: 16; V: TRBV5-5; DNA: TGTGCCAGCAGCTTGGAGCACGCAGGGGCTAATGAAAAACTGTTTTTT; CDR3: CASSLEHAGANEKLFF
J: TRBJ1-2; size: NA; D: NA; length: 14; V: TRBV5-5; DNA: TGTGCCAGCAGCTCGCCCACCGAGTTCTATGGCTACACCTTC; CDR3: CASSSPTEFYGYTF
J: TRBJ1-5; size: NA; D: NA; length: 11; V: TRBV19; DNA: TGTGCCAGTAGTAATGGGAATCCCCAGCATTTT; CDR3: CASSNGNPQHF
J: TRBJ2-5; size: NA; D: TRBD1; length: 15; V: TRBV3-1/TRBV3-2; DNA: TGTGCCAGCAGCCAAGGGGGGGACAGGGGAGGGACCCAGTACTTC; CDR3: CASSQGGDRGGTQYF
J: TRBJ2-1; size: NA; D: TRBD2; length: 16; V: TRBV24-1; DNA: TGTGCCACCAGTGAGGGACTAGCCCCTTTTTACAATGAGCAGTTCTTC; CDR3: CATSEGLAPFYNEQFF
J: TRBJ2-2; size: NA; D: TRBD1; length: 15; V: TRBV9; DNA: TGTGCCAGCAGCGAACAGGGGGCGAACACCGGGGAGCTGTTTTTT; CDR3: CASSEQGANTGELFF
J: TRBJ2-3; size: NA; D: TRBD1; length: 14; V: TRBV10-3; DNA: TGTGCCATCACCGGACAGGGTTTGGGAGATACGCAGTATTTT; CDR3: CAITGQGLGDTQYF
J: TRBJ1-1; size: NA; D: NA; length: 14; V: TRBV5-4; DNA: TGTGCCAGCAGCTTGGCAGGATTTGACACTGAAGCTTTCTTT; CDR3: CASSLAGFDTEAFF
J: TRBJ1-5; size: NA; D: NA; length: 15; V: TRBV6-5; DNA: TGTGCCACCAAGGTAAACGGGGGATCCAATCAGCCCCAGCATTTT; CDR3: CATKVNGGSNQPQHF
J: TRBJ2-2; size: NA; D: TRBD1; length: 15; V: TRBV2; DNA: TGTGCCAGCAGGTCGGACAGGGCGCGAACCGGGGAGCTGTTTTTT; CDR3: CASRSDRARTGELFF
J: TRBJ2-4; size: NA; D: TRBD2; length: 16; V: TRBV7-2; DNA: TGTGCCAGCAGCTTAGGGAGGCTAGCGGTAAAAAACATTCAGTACTTC; CDR3: CASSLGRLAVKNIQYF
J: TRBJ2-2; size: NA; D: NA; length: 12; V: TRBV6-2/TRBV6-3; DNA: TGTGCCAGCAGTTCGGACACCGGGGAGCTGTTTTTT; CDR3: CASSSDTGELFF